Here is one T cell receptor beta chain with its context. As yet, its antigen is unknown. This sample stems from a study of shared clonotypes between healthy human individuals. Terminally differentiated effector memory CD45RA+ cells were excluded from the naive CD8 cells, which were CD45RO-negative and positively selected for CCR7. Data came from immunoSEQ multiplex PCR; TCRdb stores just in-frame clones and leaves some out. The data contain around 2.1 million clones, about 92% of them singletons. Study findings and constraints: Shared clonotypes: about 5.3% naive CD4, around 3.7% naive CD8, about 2.5% memory CD4, about 0.41% memory CD8.

CDR1 is LNHNV, CDR2 YYDKDF, per germline (reference sequence). Trimming cost V 3 bases and J 10 bases, with 25 bases left between them. There are 17 residues in the CDR3. The chain combines TRBV15 with TRBJ2-1, with D perhaps TRBD1 (6 bases). Sequenced material: naive CD8+ T cells from PBMCs. This receptor was identified in a man younger than 35 in good health. Some clones in this sample may be carry-over from other donors' samples. The CDR3, as DNA: TGTGCCACCAGCAGTCCCCCGTGGGGGCCTGGGGACCAGGAGCAGTTCTTC. Translation gives CATSSPPWGPGDQEQFF.